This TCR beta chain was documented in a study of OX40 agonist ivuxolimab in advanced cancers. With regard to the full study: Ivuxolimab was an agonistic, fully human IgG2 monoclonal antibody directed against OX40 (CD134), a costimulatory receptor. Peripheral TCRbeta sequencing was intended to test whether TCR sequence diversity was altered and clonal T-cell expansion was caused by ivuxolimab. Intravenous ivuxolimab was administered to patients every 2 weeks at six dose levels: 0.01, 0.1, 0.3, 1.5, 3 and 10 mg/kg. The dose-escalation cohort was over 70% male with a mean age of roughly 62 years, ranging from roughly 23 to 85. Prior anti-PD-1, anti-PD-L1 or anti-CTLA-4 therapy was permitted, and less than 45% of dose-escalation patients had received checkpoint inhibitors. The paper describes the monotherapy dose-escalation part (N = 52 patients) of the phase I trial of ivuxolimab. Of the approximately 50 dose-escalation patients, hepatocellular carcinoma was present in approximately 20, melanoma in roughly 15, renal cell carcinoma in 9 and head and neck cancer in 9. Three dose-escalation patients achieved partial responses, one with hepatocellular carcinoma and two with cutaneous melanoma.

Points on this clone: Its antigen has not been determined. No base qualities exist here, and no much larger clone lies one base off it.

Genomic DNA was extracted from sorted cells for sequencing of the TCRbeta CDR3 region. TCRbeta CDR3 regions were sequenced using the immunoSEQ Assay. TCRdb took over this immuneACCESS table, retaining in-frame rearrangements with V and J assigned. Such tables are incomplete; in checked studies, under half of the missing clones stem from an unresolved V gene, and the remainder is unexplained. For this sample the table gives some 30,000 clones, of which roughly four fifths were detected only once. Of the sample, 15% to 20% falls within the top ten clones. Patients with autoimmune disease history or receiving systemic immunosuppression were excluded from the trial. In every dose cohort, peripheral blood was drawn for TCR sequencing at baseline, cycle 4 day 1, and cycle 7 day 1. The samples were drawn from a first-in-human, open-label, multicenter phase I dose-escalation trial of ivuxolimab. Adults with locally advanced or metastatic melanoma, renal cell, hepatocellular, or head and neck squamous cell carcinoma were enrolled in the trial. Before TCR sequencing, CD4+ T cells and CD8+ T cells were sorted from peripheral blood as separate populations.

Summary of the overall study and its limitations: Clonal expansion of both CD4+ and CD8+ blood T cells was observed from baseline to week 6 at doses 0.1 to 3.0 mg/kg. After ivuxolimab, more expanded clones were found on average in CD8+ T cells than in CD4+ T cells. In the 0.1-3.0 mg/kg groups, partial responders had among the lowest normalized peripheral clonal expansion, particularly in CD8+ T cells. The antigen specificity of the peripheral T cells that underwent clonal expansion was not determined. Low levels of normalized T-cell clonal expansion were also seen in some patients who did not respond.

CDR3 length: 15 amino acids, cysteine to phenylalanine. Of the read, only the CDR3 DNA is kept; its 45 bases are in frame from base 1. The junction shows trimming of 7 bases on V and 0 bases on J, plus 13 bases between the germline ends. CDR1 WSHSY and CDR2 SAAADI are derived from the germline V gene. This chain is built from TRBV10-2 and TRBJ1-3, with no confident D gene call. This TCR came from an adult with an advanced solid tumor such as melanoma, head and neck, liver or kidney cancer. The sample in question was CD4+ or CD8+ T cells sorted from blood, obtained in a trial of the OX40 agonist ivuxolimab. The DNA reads TGCGCCAGCAAAACGGCTGGCAACTCTGGAAACACCATATATTTT. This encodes CASKTAGNSGNTIYF.